A selection of T cell receptor beta chains follows, all from one sample in a study of blood T cells in healthy people across ages. From the 5' RACE reads, TCRdb called clonotypes with MiXCR, one entry per CDR3 protein. The table shows hundreds of thousands of distinct CDR3 sequences, with approximately 31% occurring only once. Sample: blood. The receptors shown here come from a woman over 75 in good health. Each CDR3 is given with its conserved first and last residue. The order of the fields is CDR3 protein, V gene, J gene, CDR3 length, D gene. D genes are given only for firm matches.

CASCLAGGVVEAFF	TRBV5-1	TRBJ1-1	14	NA
CSALISGARSDQPQHF	TRBV20-1	TRBJ1-5	16	NA
CASSSRGGGTSVGKNIQYF	TRBV7-2	TRBJ2-4	19	TRBD2
CASSLKYGYTF	TRBV12-3/TRBV12-4	TRBJ1-2	11	NA
CASTPVDTTYEQYF	TRBV10-3	TRBJ2-7	14	NA
CASIPGAANPSGANVLTF	TRBV28	TRBJ2-6	18	NA
CASSYGKDLQPQHF	TRBV6-6	TRBJ1-5	14	NA
CASSVRSAGGELFF	TRBV9	TRBJ2-2	14	NA
CASSYSRLTGELFF	TRBV6-2/TRBV6-3	TRBJ2-2	14	NA
CASSFEAAISYEQYF	TRBV5-1	TRBJ2-7	15	NA
CSARDTSGGADAQYF	TRBV20-1	TRBJ2-3	15	TRBD2
CASSSDWRGAGETQYF	TRBV12-3/TRBV12-4	TRBJ2-5	16	TRBD2
CASSLSSSGLDEQFF	TRBV5-1	TRBJ2-1	15	TRBD2
CASSPDRFRSYEQYF	TRBV7-2	TRBJ2-7	15	NA
CASSLEVSRGTGGTGELFF	TRBV7-2	TRBJ2-2	19	TRBD1
CASSLEYRGYTEAFF	TRBV7-2	TRBJ1-1	15	TRBD1
CASSQDTGGGLETQYF	TRBV4-3	NA	16	NA
CASYSRGYEQFF	TRBV12-3/TRBV12-4	TRBJ2-1	12	NA
CASSYPYNEQFF	TRBV6-6	TRBJ2-1	12	NA
CCAESGTGAETQYF	TRBV20-1	TRBJ2-5	14	TRBD1
CASSVVLGGERFF	TRBV9	TRBJ2-2	13	NA
CSARDRARLQETQYF	TRBV20-1	TRBJ2-5	15	NA
CASQMEGGYTGELFF	TRBV12-3/TRBV12-4	TRBJ2-2	15	NA
CASRKGQSNYGYTF	TRBV2	TRBJ1-2	14	NA
CASSLAGNGETQYF	TRBV7-3	TRBJ2-5	14	NA
CASSHLNTGELFF	TRBV4-1	TRBJ2-2	13	NA
CASSLAGGASPEQYF	TRBV12-3/TRBV12-4	TRBJ2-7	15	TRBD1
CASSLGITNEKLFF	TRBV5-5	TRBJ1-4	14	NA
CASGPGGDQPQHF	TRBV12-5	TRBJ1-5	13	TRBD1
CASSPTGGGWNQHF	TRBV4-2	TRBJ1-5	14	TRBD1
CASSLARGQGEKLFF	TRBV7-2	TRBJ1-4	15	TRBD1
CSVVRLAGTGGTYNEQFF	TRBV29-1	TRBJ2-1	18	TRBD1
CAGSRQGDQETQYF	TRBV5-1	TRBJ2-5	14	TRBD1
CSARDLLEKLFF	TRBV20-1	TRBJ1-4	12	NA
CASRLVKTGLDEQFF	TRBV27	TRBJ2-1	15	NA
CASSLYQGALGEQFF	TRBV5-1	TRBJ2-1	15	NA
CASSLETGIVNTEAFF	TRBV5-1	TRBJ1-1	16	NA